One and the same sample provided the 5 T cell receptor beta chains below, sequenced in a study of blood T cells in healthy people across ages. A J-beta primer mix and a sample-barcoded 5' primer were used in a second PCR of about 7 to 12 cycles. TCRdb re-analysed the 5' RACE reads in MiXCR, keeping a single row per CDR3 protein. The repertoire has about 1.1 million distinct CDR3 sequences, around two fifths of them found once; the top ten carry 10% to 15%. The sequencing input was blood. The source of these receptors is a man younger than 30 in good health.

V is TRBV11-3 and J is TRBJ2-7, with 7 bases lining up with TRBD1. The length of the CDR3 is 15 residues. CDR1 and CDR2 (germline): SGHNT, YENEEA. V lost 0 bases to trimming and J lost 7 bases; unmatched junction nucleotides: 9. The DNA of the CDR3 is TGTGCCAGCAGCTTAGAAGGGGGCAGGGGCAATGAGCAGTACTTC. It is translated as CASSLEGGRGNEQYF.

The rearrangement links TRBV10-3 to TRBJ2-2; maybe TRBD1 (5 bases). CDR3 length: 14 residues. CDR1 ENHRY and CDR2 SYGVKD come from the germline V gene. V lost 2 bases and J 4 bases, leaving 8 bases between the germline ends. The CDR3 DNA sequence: TGTGCCATCAGTGAGCCAGGGCCCACCGGGGAGCTGTTTTTT. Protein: CAISEPGPTGELFF.

CDR3 nucleotide sequence: TGCAGTGCTAGAGATTCGGGGGGTGAAGAGACCCAGTACTTC. Translating it yields CSARDSGGEETQYF. The V and J genes are TRBV20-1 and TRBJ2-5, with 7 positions matching TRBD2. J gave up 3 bases and V 0 bases, and 4 bases lay outside the gene matches. The CDR3 totals 14 residues. Germline V gene lookup returns CDR1 DFQATT and CDR2 SNEGSKA (reference sequence).

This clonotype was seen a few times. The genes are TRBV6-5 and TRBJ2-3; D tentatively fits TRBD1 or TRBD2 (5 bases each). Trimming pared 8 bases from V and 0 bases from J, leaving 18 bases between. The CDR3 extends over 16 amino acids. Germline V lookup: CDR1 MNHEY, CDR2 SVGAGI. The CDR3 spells CASSSNGGLSTDTQYF. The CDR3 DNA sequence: TGTGCCAGCTCGTCCAATGGGGGTTTGAGCACAGATACGCAGTATTTT.

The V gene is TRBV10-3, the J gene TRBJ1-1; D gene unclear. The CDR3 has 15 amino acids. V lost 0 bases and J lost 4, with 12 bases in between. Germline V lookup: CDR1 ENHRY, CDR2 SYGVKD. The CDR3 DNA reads TGTGCCATCAGTGAGTCGGGAAGGGTTGGCACTGAAGCTTTCTTT. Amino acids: CAISESGRVGTEAFF.